What follows are 9 T cell receptor beta chains derived from one specimen sequenced in a study of CD8 T cells in Susac syndrome. After extraction with the RNeasy kit, roughly 0.45 to 1 ug of the RNA was reverse transcribed using random hexamers. One entry per CDR3 protein results from TCRdb running MiXCR on the immunoSEQ multiplex PCR reads. Among about 180,000 distinct CDR3 sequences listed, 94% were seen once. Sequenced material: CD4+ T cells from PBMCs. The receptors derive from a human donor with Susac syndrome.

The rearrangement joins TRBV6-5 to TRBJ1-6, with D tentatively TRBD1 (5 bases). Germline V CDR1 and CDR2: MNHEY, SVGAGI. Trimming removed 6 bases from V and 3 bases from J, with 9 bases in between. This CDR3 has 14 residues. CDR3 sequence reads: CASSQGYYNSPLHF. CDR3 bases: TGTGCCAGCAGCCAGGGCTACTATAATTCACCCCTCCACTTT.

This clonotype was seen just once. The V and J genes are TRBV20-1 and TRBJ1-1; D uncertain. Between the trimmed V and J ends, which lost 3 bases and 1 base, there was a span of 12 bases. Germline V gene lookup returns CDR1 DFQATT and CDR2 SNEGSKA (reference sequence). There are 14 residues in the CDR3. The CDR3 DNA follows: TGCAGTGCTAGCGGTGGGGTTAAGAACACTGAAGCTTTCTTT. It codes for CSASGGVKNTEAFF.

This chain connects TRBV6-1 to TRBJ2-4; tentative D call: TRBD2 (5 bases). CDR1 MNHNS and CDR2 SASEGT come from the germline V gene. This CDR3 has 16 residues. Trimming shortened V by 5 bases and J by 7 bases, and 21 bases separated the two germline ends. The CDR3 loop reads CASSPISGLMGNIQYF. CDR3 nucleotides: TGTGCCAGCAGTCCTATAAGCGGCCTAATGGGGAACATTCAGTACTTC.

The rearrangement joins TRBV29-1 to TRBJ2-1; tentative D call: TRBD1 (7 bases). Germline V CDR1 and CDR2: SQVTM, ANQGSEA. The CDR3 length is 13 residues. Trimming stripped 3 bases from V and 8 bases from J, with 14 bases between. The DNA for the CDR3 is TGCAGCGTTGAGGGCCCCAGGGGGGATGAGCAGTTCTTC. Encoded protein: CSVEGPRGDEQFF.

The chain combines TRBV6-1 with TRBJ1-5; D not certain. The CDR3 length is 13 residues. CDR1 and CDR2 (germline): MNHNS, SASEGT. Trimming removed 8 bases at V and 2 bases at J, with 10 bases between. CDR3: CASLAVRNQPQHF. The CDR3, as DNA: TGTGCCAGCTTGGCAGTACGCAATCAGCCCCAGCATTTT.

This clonotype was seen once. The J gene is TRBJ1-2, the V gene TRBV5-1; D call uncertain. V was clipped by 1 base and J by 8 bases, with 21 bases between them. The length of the CDR3 is 16 residues. Germline assignment: CDR1 SGHRS and CDR2 YFSETQ. The CDR3 spells CASSLSGAEGTLGYTF. CDR3 DNA sequence: TGCGCCAGCAGCTTGTCGGGCGCCGAGGGCACATTGGGCTACACCTTC.

V usage is TRBV7-9 and J usage is TRBJ1-1; D is undetermined. Deletions cut 2 bases from V and 4 bases from J, with 5 bases between. CDR1 and CDR2 from the germline V gene are SEHNR and FQNEAQ (reference sequence). The length of the CDR3 is 12 residues. CDR3: CASSLYLTEAFF. CDR3 sequence (DNA): TGTGCCAGCAGCTTATATCTCACTGAAGCTTTCTTT.

This clonotype was recorded once. V gene TRBV30 combines with J gene TRBJ2-7; the match to TRBD1 covers 7 bases. This CDR3 spans 14 amino acids. Looked up from germline, CDR1 is GTSNPN and CDR2 is SVGIG (reference sequence). V was clipped by 2 bases and J by 4 bases; unmatched bases: 8. The CDR3 coding sequence is TGTGCCTGGAGTCTCCGACAGGGTCTATACGAGCAGTACTTC. Amino acids: CAWSLRQGLYEQYF. Complete variable domain (other parts from reference TRBV30 and TRBJ2-7): SQTIHQWPATLVQPVGSPLSLECTVEGTSNPNLYWYRQAAGRGLQLLFYSVGIGQISSEVPQNLSASRPQDRQFILSSKKLLLSDSGFYLCAWSLRQGLYEQYFGPGTRLTVT.

Note on this clonotype: The junction departs from the called germline gene at one end, perhaps through a read error. This chain uses TRBV6-1 with TRBJ1-1, with D possibly TRBD1 on 6 matching bases. CDR1 and CDR2 (germline): MNHNS, SASEGT. The CDR3 extends over 13 amino acids. This CDR3 reads CANTRQDYTEAFF. CDR3 in DNA: TGTGCCAATACACGACAGGACTACACTGAAGCCTTCTTT.